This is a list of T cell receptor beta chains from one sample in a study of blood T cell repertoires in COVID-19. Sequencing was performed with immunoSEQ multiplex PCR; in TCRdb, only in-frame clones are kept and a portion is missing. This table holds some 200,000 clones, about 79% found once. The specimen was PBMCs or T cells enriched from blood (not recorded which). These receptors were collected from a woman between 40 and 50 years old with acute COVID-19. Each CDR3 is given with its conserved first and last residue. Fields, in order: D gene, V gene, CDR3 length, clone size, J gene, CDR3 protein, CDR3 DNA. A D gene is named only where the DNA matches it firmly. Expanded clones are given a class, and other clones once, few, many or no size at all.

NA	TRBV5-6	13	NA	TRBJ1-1	CASSLTDNTEAFF	TGTGCCAGCAGCTTAACAGATAACACTGAAGCTTTCTTT
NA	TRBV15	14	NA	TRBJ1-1	CATSRQGGRTEAFF	TGTGCCACCAGCAGACAGGGAGGAAGAACTGAAGCTTTCTTT
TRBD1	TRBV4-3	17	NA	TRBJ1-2	CASSQNTYRTGEAGYTF	TGCGCCAGCAGCCAAAACACCTATCGGACAGGGGAGGCCGGCTACACCTTC
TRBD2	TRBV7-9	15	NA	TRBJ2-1	CASSLVGGSSNEQFF	TGTGCCAGCAGCTTAGTGGGCGGGAGCAGCAATGAGCAGTTCTTC
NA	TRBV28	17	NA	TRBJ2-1	CASTSGGERSSYNEQFF	TGTGCCAGCACCTCAGGAGGGGAGCGGAGCTCCTACAATGAGCAGTTCTTC
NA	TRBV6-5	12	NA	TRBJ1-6	CASSHSNSPLHF	TGTGCCAGCAGTCACAGTAATTCACCCCTCCACTTT
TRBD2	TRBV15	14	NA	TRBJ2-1	CATSSPGLREEQFF	TGTGCCACCAGCAGCCCGGGACTACGTGAAGAGCAGTTCTTC
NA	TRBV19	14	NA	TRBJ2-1	CASSSWSRLNEQFF	TGTGCCAGTAGTTCCTGGTCCCGACTCAATGAGCAGTTCTTC
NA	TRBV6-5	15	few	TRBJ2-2	CASSSRQGQTGELFF	TGTGCCAGCAGCTCCAGGCAGGGGCAGACCGGGGAGCTGTTTTTT
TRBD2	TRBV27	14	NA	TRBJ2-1	CATQRGGGVNEQFF	TGTGCCACCCAGAGAGGCGGGGGGGTAAATGAGCAGTTCTTC
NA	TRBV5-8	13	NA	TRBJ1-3	CASSFGLTETIYF	TGTGCCAGCAGCTTTGGACTTACCGAAACCATATATTTT
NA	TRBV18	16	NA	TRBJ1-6	CASSPRRQPYNSPLHF	TGTGCCAGCTCACCACGGAGGCAGCCCTATAATTCACCCCTCCACTTT